Listed below are T cell receptor beta chains from one sample, sequenced in a study of beta chain features in type 1 diabetes. Profiling relied on immunoSEQ multiplex PCR, and the TCRdb table lists in-frame clones only, not all of them. The repertoire holds some 500,000 clones, with about an eighth as singletons. Sequencing was done on a sample of naive CD4+ T cells from blood. The receptor source for this set is a woman between 18 and 30 years old in good health. Both conserved end residues are part of each CDR3. Each record gives: J gene, V gene, clone size, D gene, CDR3 length, CDR3 DNA, CDR3 protein. D genes are given only for firm matches. Some rows have no size entry. The others give once, few or many, or a class for an expanded clone.

J gene: TRBJ2-2; V gene: TRBV7-2; clone size: .; D gene: .; CDR3 length: 14; CDR3 DNA: TGTGCCAGCAGCTTAAGCCCGAAAACCGGGGAGCTGTTTTTT; CDR3 protein: CASSLSPKTGELFF
J gene: TRBJ1-2; V gene: TRBV18; clone size: .; D gene: .; CDR3 length: 13; CDR3 DNA: TGTGCCAGCTCACCGAGTGGGTCGGATGGCTACACCTTC; CDR3 protein: CASSPSGSDGYTF
J gene: TRBJ1-2; V gene: TRBV4-2; clone size: .; D gene: .; CDR3 length: 16; CDR3 DNA: TGTGCCAGCAGCCAAGTCTCCTCGGGGCTGGGGGGTGGCTACACCTTC; CDR3 protein: CASSQVSSGLGGGYTF
J gene: TRBJ2-1; V gene: TRBV28; clone size: .; D gene: .; CDR3 length: 15; CDR3 DNA: TGTGCCAGCAGGCCAACGGGGGAAGGGACCAATGAGCAGTTCTTC; CDR3 protein: CASRPTGEGTNEQFF
J gene: TRBJ2-6; V gene: TRBV7-2; clone size: few; D gene: .; CDR3 length: 14; CDR3 DNA: TGTGCCAGCAGTTTCGCCCCTGGGGCCAACGTCCTGACTTTC; CDR3 protein: CASSFAPGANVLTF
J gene: TRBJ1-4; V gene: TRBV29-1; clone size: few; D gene: .; CDR3 length: 12; CDR3 DNA: TGCAGCGTTGTGGGAGGGGGTGAAAAACTGTTTTTT; CDR3 protein: CSVVGGGEKLFF
J gene: TRBJ1-1; V gene: TRBV18; clone size: .; D gene: .; CDR3 length: 13; CDR3 DNA: TGTGCCAGCTCACCAGACGCCTACACTGAAGCTTTCTTT; CDR3 protein: CASSPDAYTEAFF
J gene: TRBJ2-3; V gene: TRBV6-5; clone size: .; D gene: TRBD1; CDR3 length: 13; CDR3 DNA: TGTGCCAGCATGGACAGGGACACAGATACGCAGTATTTT; CDR3 protein: CASMDRDTDTQYF
J gene: TRBJ2-3; V gene: TRBV28; clone size: .; D gene: TRBD2; CDR3 length: 16; CDR3 DNA: TGTGCCAGCAGCCCCGGGCGGGGGGATCCCACAGATACGCAGTATTTT; CDR3 protein: CASSPGRGDPTDTQYF
J gene: TRBJ1-5; V gene: TRBV30; clone size: few; D gene: TRBD1; CDR3 length: 15; CDR3 DNA: TGTGCCTGGAGTAGGGGGCTCGGTGGCAATCAGCCCCAGCATTTT; CDR3 protein: CAWSRGLGGNQPQHF
J gene: TRBJ2-1; V gene: TRBV18; clone size: few; D gene: .; CDR3 length: 13; CDR3 DNA: TGTGCCAGCTCGTTGAGGGGGGACAATGAGCAGTTCTTC; CDR3 protein: CASSLRGDNEQFF
J gene: TRBJ1-1; V gene: TRBV25-1; clone size: .; D gene: .; CDR3 length: 14; CDR3 DNA: TGTGCCAGCAGTGAATTGGGCTTGAACACTGAAGCTTTCTTT; CDR3 protein: CASSELGLNTEAFF
J gene: TRBJ2-7; V gene: TRBV6-5; clone size: .; D gene: .; CDR3 length: 13; CDR3 DNA: TGTGCCAGCTTTAGGCTCTGGCCCCACGAGCAGTACTTC; CDR3 protein: CASFRLWPHEQYF
J gene: TRBJ2-7; V gene: TRBV19; clone size: .; D gene: TRBD2; CDR3 length: 13; CDR3 DNA: TGTGCCACCGCCCCAGCGGGAGTGTACGAGCAGTACTTC; CDR3 protein: CATAPAGVYEQYF
J gene: TRBJ1-4; V gene: TRBV25-1; clone size: few; D gene: .; CDR3 length: 14; CDR3 DNA: TGTGCCAGCAGTGGACAGTCAACTAATGAAAAACTGTTTTTT; CDR3 protein: CASSGQSTNEKLFF
J gene: TRBJ2-7; V gene: TRBV5-6; clone size: few; D gene: .; CDR3 length: 16; CDR3 DNA: TGTGCCAGCAGCTTTTACCGGGGGCGCGTCTCCTACGAGCAGTACTTC; CDR3 protein: CASSFYRGRVSYEQYF
J gene: TRBJ2-6; V gene: TRBV4-3; clone size: .; D gene: TRBD1; CDR3 length: 17; CDR3 DNA: TGCGCCAGCAGCCGAGGGACAGGATACTCTGGGGCCAACGTCCTGACTTTC; CDR3 protein: CASSRGTGYSGANVLTF
J gene: TRBJ1-6; V gene: TRBV15; clone size: few; D gene: .; CDR3 length: 15; CDR3 DNA: TGTGCCACCAGCAGAGAAAGGGGTGATAATTCACCCCTCCACTTT; CDR3 protein: CATSRERGDNSPLHF
J gene: TRBJ2-1; V gene: TRBV29-1; clone size: .; D gene: .; CDR3 length: 10; CDR3 DNA: TGCAGCGTTAAATACAATGAGCAGTTCTTC; CDR3 protein: CSVKYNEQFF
J gene: TRBJ1-5; V gene: TRBV7-6; clone size: .; D gene: TRBD1; CDR3 length: 15; CDR3 DNA: TGTGCCAGCAGCATTGGGACAGGTTACAATCAGCCCCAGCATTTT; CDR3 protein: CASSIGTGYNQPQHF
J gene: TRBJ2-1; V gene: TRBV9; clone size: .; D gene: TRBD2; CDR3 length: 15; CDR3 DNA: TGTGCCAGCAGCGTAGTGGCGGGAGGAGGAAATGAGCAGTTCTTC; CDR3 protein: CASSVVAGGGNEQFF
J gene: TRBJ2-3; V gene: TRBV5-1; clone size: few; D gene: TRBD2; CDR3 length: 16; CDR3 DNA: TGCGCCAGCAGCTCCAAGCGGGGGGGGCGCACAGATACGCAGTATTTT; CDR3 protein: CASSSKRGGRTDTQYF
J gene: TRBJ2-3; V gene: TRBV7-2; clone size: .; D gene: TRBD2; CDR3 length: 14; CDR3 DNA: TGTGCCAGCAGCTCCAGCCCCGGGAGGGATACGCAGTATTTT; CDR3 protein: CASSSSPGRDTQYF
J gene: TRBJ1-5; V gene: TRBV7-9; clone size: few; D gene: .; CDR3 length: 13; CDR3 DNA: TGTGCCAGCAGCGGCGGGGCGTCTCAGCCCCAGCATTTT; CDR3 protein: CASSGGASQPQHF
J gene: TRBJ2-6; V gene: TRBV6-5; clone size: few; D gene: .; CDR3 length: 13; CDR3 DNA: TGTGCCACACACCGCTCTGGGGCCAACGTCCTGACTTTC; CDR3 protein: CATHRSGANVLTF
J gene: TRBJ2-5; V gene: TRBV6-5; clone size: few; D gene: .; CDR3 length: 12; CDR3 DNA: TGTGCCAGCAGTAGGAGGCAAGAGACCCAGTACTTC; CDR3 protein: CASSRRQETQYF
J gene: TRBJ1-5; V gene: TRBV2; clone size: .; D gene: .; CDR3 length: 15; CDR3 DNA: TGTGCCAGCCGAGAGAGACCCCAGAACGGGCAGCCCCAGCATTTT; CDR3 protein: CASRERPQNGQPQHF
J gene: TRBJ1-3; V gene: TRBV28; clone size: .; D gene: TRBD1; CDR3 length: 14; CDR3 DNA: TGTGCCACCCGGGACAGCAGGGCTGGAAACACCATATATTTT; CDR3 protein: CATRDSRAGNTIYF
J gene: TRBJ2-5; V gene: TRBV2; clone size: .; D gene: TRBD2; CDR3 length: 14; CDR3 DNA: TGTGCCAGCAAGGAAGGGACTAGCGCAGAGACCCAGTACTTC; CDR3 protein: CASKEGTSAETQYF